This T cell receptor (beta chain) comes out of a study of OX40 agonist ivuxolimab in advanced cancers. Across the study: Patients took ivuxolimab, an agonistic anti-OX40 (CD134) antibody. Every 2 weeks, patients received ivuxolimab intravenously, dosed at 0.01 to 10 mg/kg. Patients with hepatocellular carcinoma, melanoma, renal cell or head and neck cancer made up the dose-escalation patients. Points from the study as a whole: On average, a greater number of expanded clones characterised CD8+ T cells relative to CD4+.

Germline CDR1 reads MDHEN; CDR2 reads SYDVKM. Trimming took 10 bases from V and 6 from J, leaving 10 bases between them. The CDR3 has 11 amino acids. Libraries were prepared by immunoSEQ multiplex PCR; TCRdb keeps only in-frame clonotypes and omits some of them. Of around 80,000 clones in the sample, 70% to 90% were seen once. On this clone: Its antigen is unknown.

This receptor was obtained from an adult with an advanced solid tumor such as melanoma, head and neck, liver or kidney cancer. This specimen was CD4+ or CD8+ T cells sorted from blood, taken in a trial of the OX40 agonist ivuxolimab. This chain uses TRBV28 with TRBJ2-4; the D gene is possibly TRBD2 (5 bases). CDR3: CAIRRRNIQYF. The CDR3 DNA reads TGTGCCATCAGGAGGCGAAACATTCAGTACTTC.